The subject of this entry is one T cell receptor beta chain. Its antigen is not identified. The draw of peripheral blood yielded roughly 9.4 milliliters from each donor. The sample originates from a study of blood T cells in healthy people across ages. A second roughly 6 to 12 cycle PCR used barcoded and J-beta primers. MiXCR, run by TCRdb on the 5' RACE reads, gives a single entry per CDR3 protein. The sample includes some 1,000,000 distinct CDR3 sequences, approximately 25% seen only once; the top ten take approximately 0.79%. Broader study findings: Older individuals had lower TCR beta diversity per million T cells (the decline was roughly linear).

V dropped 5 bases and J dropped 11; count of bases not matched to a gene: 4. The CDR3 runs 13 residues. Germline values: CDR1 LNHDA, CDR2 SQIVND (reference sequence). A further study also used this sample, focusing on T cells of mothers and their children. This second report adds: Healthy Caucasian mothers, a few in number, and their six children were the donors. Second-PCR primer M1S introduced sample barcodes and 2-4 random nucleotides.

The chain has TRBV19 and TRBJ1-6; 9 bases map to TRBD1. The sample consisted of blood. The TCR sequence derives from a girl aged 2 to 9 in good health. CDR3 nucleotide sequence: TGTGCCAGTAGTCCGGGACAGGGACCACCCCTCCACTTT. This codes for CASSPGQGPPLHF.